This T cell receptor (beta chain) was recorded in a study of monozygotic twins with inflammatory bowel disease. TCRdb reprocessed the 5' RACE reads, with one entry per CDR3 protein and no DNA. The table lists about 210,000 distinct CDR3 sequences, with roughly 7.1% in the top ten. From germline, CDR1 is MNHEY and CDR2 SVGAGI. The CDR3 has 17 residues. The specimen sequenced was blood. The sequence was obtained from a human donor with ulcerative colitis or Crohn's disease, or a healthy co-twin of an affected twin (not recorded which). V usage is TRBV6-5 and J usage is TRBJ2-1; TCRdb returns TRBD1, unconfirmable since there is no DNA. The CDR3 loop is CASSPGPGASKYNEQFF.